What follows describes a single T cell receptor beta chain. Its antigen is unknown. This record comes from a study of a mutant IDH1 vaccine in newly diagnosed glioma. Data came from immunoSEQ multiplex PCR; TCRdb stores just in-frame clones and leaves some out. The sample holds around 45,000 clones, 88% seen once. The V segment lost 3 bases and the J segment 4 bases; nucleotides outside the gene matches: 6. The CDR3 has 16 amino acids. CDR1 and CDR2 from the germline V gene are SGHNT and YYREEE (reference sequence). The time point here: week 35, safety follow-up. Doses of 300 ug of mutant IDH1 20-mer peptide were given with topical imiquimod.

The sample in question was PBMCs, obtained from a glioma patient whose treatment included an IDH1 peptide vaccine. This chain joins TRBV5-4 and TRBJ2-2; the match to TRBD1 covers 10 bases. The origin of this receptor is a woman aged 40 to 50 with glioma. CDR3 protein: CASSSDRGRRTGELFF. The CDR3 region has the DNA TGTGCCAGCAGCTCCGACAGGGGGCGACGCACCGGGGAGCTGTTTTTT.